The entry below gives a single T cell receptor beta chain sequence along with its context. Its antigen is undetermined. The sample is drawn from a study of OX40 agonist ivuxolimab in advanced cancers. Study in general: People in dose escalation had one of these cancers: hepatocellular carcinoma, melanoma, renal cell or head and neck cancer. Findings and limits, study-wide: Compared with CD4+, CD8+ T cells on average had more expanded clones.

With autoimmune disease history or systemic immunosuppression, patients were excluded. Data came from immunoSEQ multiplex PCR; TCRdb stores just in-frame clones and leaves some out. The data hold more than 50,000 clones, with 84% observed a single time. V dropped 5 bases and J dropped 1 base, with 11 bases sitting between them. Looked up from germline, CDR1 is MNHNS and CDR2 is SASEGT. This CDR3 is built from 14 residues. This TCR came from an adult with an advanced solid tumor such as melanoma, head and neck, liver or kidney cancer. This chain uses TRBV6-1 with TRBJ2-5; the D gene is possibly TRBD2 (5 bases). Sample: CD4+ or CD8+ T cells sorted from blood, taken in a trial of the OX40 agonist ivuxolimab. As DNA, the CDR3 is TGTGCCAGCAGTAACACGGGGATCCAAGAGACCCAGTACTTC. Translated: CASSNTGIQETQYF.